These 26 T cell receptor beta chains were sequenced from one sample in a study of cytomegalovirus exposure and HLA in healthy donors. Use of 60 Vbeta and 13 Jbeta primers characterized the PCR. The assay was immunoSEQ multiplex PCR, and TCRdb's table has in-frame clones only and misses some. The table shows hundreds of thousands of clones, with about 81% occurring only once. Specimen: PBMCs. These receptors all stem from a man aged 35 to 55 in good health and CMV-seropositive.

This clone was detected once. The chain joins TRBV19 to TRBJ1-2; D is unresolved. Looked up from germline, CDR1 is LNHDA and CDR2 is SQIVND (reference sequence). The CDR3 extends over 14 amino acids. The V and J ends lost 3 bases and 0 bases respectively, with 8 bases between them. CDR3 DNA sequence: TGTGCCAGTAGTATCGGGAGTACTAACTATGGCTACACCTTC. Its protein product is CASSIGSTNYGYTF.

This clone was recorded only once. The J gene is TRBJ2-7, the V gene TRBV27; a weak D match, TRBD2 (5 bases). Germline loops: CDR1 MNHEY, CDR2 SMNVEV (reference sequence). Trimming removed 2 bases at V and 5 bases at J, with 19 bases between. The CDR3 covers 16 residues. CDR3 amino acids: CASSLRPAARVDEQYF. Written as DNA, the CDR3 is TGTGCCAGCAGTTTACGGCCAGCGGCCCGGGTAGACGAGCAGTACTTC.

The chain carries TRBV2 and TRBJ1-1, with a weak D call TRBD1 (5 bases). Germline V gene data show CDR1 as SNHLY and CDR2 as FYNNEI. V gave up 0 bases and J gave up 5 bases, with 22 bases separating them. This CDR3 comprises 18 residues. The CDR3 protein is CASSEALRRDAWRTEAFF. The CDR3 DNA follows: TGTGCCAGCAGTGAAGCGCTTCGGAGGGACGCCTGGCGGACTGAAGCTTTCTTT.

The chain carries TRBV5-5 and TRBJ1-2; D unclear. This CDR3 is 15 amino acids long. Trimming took off 0 bases at V and 1 base at J, with 10 bases between the two ends. Looked up from germline, CDR1 is SGHKS and CDR2 is YYEKEE (reference sequence). CDR3 sequence: CASSLGAGINYGYTF. CDR3 sequence (DNA): TGTGCCAGCAGCTTGGGAGCAGGAATTAACTATGGCTACACCTTC.

This chain joins TRBV6-1 and TRBJ2-2; no reliable D call. The V and J ends lost 7 bases and 1 base respectively, with 10 bases between them. CDR1 MNHNS and CDR2 SASEGT come from the germline V gene. The CDR3 runs to 14 residues. The CDR3 loop is CASNPHKNTGELFF. CDR3 coding DNA: TGTGCCAGCAATCCCCACAAGAACACCGGGGAGCTGTTTTTT.

V and J are TRBV5-6 and TRBJ1-5, with D unresolved. CDR1 is SGHDT and CDR2 is YYEEEE in the germline V gene. The V end lost 4 bases, the J end lost 5 bases, and 7 bases lay between the germline ends. This CDR3 spans 12 amino acids. The CDR3 loop reads CASSRGDQPQHF. Written as DNA, the CDR3 is TGTGCCAGCAGCCGCGGGGATCAGCCCCAGCATTTT. Filled out from reference TRBV5-6 and TRBJ1-5, the complete variable domain reads DAGVTQSPTHLIKTRGQQVTLRCSPKSGHDTVSWYQQALGQGPQFIFQYYEEEERQRGNFPDRFSGHQFPNYSSELNVNALLLGDSALYLCASSRGDQPQHFGDGTRLSIL.

CDR3 in amino acids: CASSLSPPWEQYF. CDR3 in DNA: TGTGCCAGCAGCTTGAGCCCCCCCTGGGAGCAGTACTTC. V gene TRBV5-5 combines with J gene TRBJ2-7; no definite D call. The CDR3 contains 13 residues. Trimming pared 1 base from V and 7 bases from J, leaving 12 bases between. Germline CDR1 reads SGHKS; CDR2 reads YYEKEE (reference sequence).

This sequence joins TRBV23-1 and TRBJ1-5; 12 nucleotides align to TRBD1. TRBV23-1 is an ORF, and what it does is uncertain. This CDR3 is 18 amino acids long. The J segment lost 5 bases and the V segment lost 2 bases, leaving 10 bases of the junction unmatched. The CDR3, as DNA: TGCGCCAGCAGTCAACCGGGACAGGGGGCCTTAGCCCATCAGCCCCAGCATTTT. It specifies CASSQPGQGALAHQPQHF.

The rearrangement uses TRBV25-1 and TRBJ2-7; no reliable D call. Germline lookup yields CDR1 MGHDK and CDR2 SYGVNS. Trimming removed 6 bases at V and 3 bases at J, with 12 bases between. This CDR3 is built from 13 residues. CDR3 in amino acids: CASSREINYEQYF. In DNA, the CDR3 is TGTGCCAGCAGCCGAGAAATAAACTACGAGCAGTACTTC.

This clone turned up a few times. The rearrangement joins TRBV19 to TRBJ1-4; D is unresolved. CDR1 and CDR2 (germline): LNHDA, SQIVND (reference sequence). The CDR3 length is 15 residues. V was trimmed by 5 bases and J by 6 bases, leaving 16 bases between them. CDR3 in DNA: TGTGCCAGTAGTGCCCAGACTCGTTCATATGAAAAACTGTTTTTT. It translates to CASSAQTRSYEKLFF.

The genes are TRBV7-9 and TRBJ2-1, with 8 bases aligning to TRBD2. The CDR3 sequence is 13 residues long. Trimming at V came to 6 bases and at J to 10 bases, leaving 8 bases not matched to a gene. Germline V CDR1 and CDR2: SEHNR, FQNEAQ (reference sequence). In DNA form, the CDR3 reads TGTGCCAGCAGTCCAGGGACTAGGCGAGAGCAGTTCTTC. Its protein is CASSPGTRREQFF. The full variable domain, completed using reference TRBV7-9 and TRBJ2-1, is DTGVSQNPRHKITKRGQNVTFRCDPISEHNRLYWYRQTLGQGPEFLTYFQNEAQLEKSRLLSDRFSAERPKGSFSTLEIQRTEQGDSAMYLCASSPGTRREQFFGPGTRLTVL.

The table lists this clone with a count of one. CDR3 coding DNA: TGTGCCAGTAGTTGGAGACAGGGTTGGCGCAATCAGCCCCAGCATTTT. Its protein is CASSWRQGWRNQPQHF. The chain combines TRBV19 with TRBJ1-5, with 7 positions matching TRBD1. In germline, CDR1 is LNHDA, CDR2 SQIVND (reference sequence). The CDR3 totals 16 residues. Trimming cost V 5 bases and J 2 bases; bases outside gene matches: 9. Full variable domain (rest looked up from reference TRBV19 and TRBJ1-5): DGGITQSPKYLFRKEGQNVTLSCEQNLNHDAMYWYRQDPGQGLRLIYYSQIVNDFQKGDIAEGYSVSREKKESFPLTVTSAQKNPTAFYLCASSWRQGWRNQPQHFGDGTRLSIL.

V usage is TRBV5-1 and J usage is TRBJ2-7; no clear D gene. This CDR3 has 14 amino acids. The germline V gene encodes CDR1 SGHRS and CDR2 YFSETQ. Trimming removed 0 bases at V and 2 bases at J, with 9 bases between. The CDR3 coding sequence is TGCGCCAGCAGCTTGGCTCCAGACACCTACGAGCAGTACTTC. Translation gives CASSLAPDTYEQYF.

This chain connects TRBV19 to TRBJ2-7; D is ambiguous. The CDR3 sequence is 15 residues long. Germline V gene data show CDR1 as LNHDA and CDR2 as SQIVND (reference sequence). With 5 bases removed from V and 0 bases from J, the gap between germline ends came to 14 bases. Here the CDR3 DNA reads TGTGCCAGTAGTCTACGCGAAGAGAGCTCCTACGAGCAGTACTTC. Its translation: CASSLREESSYEQYF. Looking up the rest from reference TRBV19 and TRBJ2-7 gives the full variable domain: DGGITQSPKYLFRKEGQNVTLSCEQNLNHDAMYWYRQDPGQGLRLIYYSQIVNDFQKGDIAEGYSVSREKKESFPLTVTSAQKNPTAFYLCASSLREESSYEQYFGPGTRLTVT.

The chain employs TRBV4-1 and TRBJ1-1; possibly TRBD1 for D (6 bases). The CDR3 has 16 amino acids. CDR1 is MGHRA and CDR2 is YSYEKL in the germline V gene. Trimming removed 0 bases from V and 1 base from J, with 12 bases in between. The chain's CDR3 is CASSQEGRGSNTEAFF. DNA of the CDR3: TGCGCCAGCAGCCAAGAAGGAAGGGGGTCGAACACTGAAGCTTTCTTT.

The chain recombines TRBV9 with TRBJ2-7; 10 nucleotides line up with TRBD2. V was clipped by 4 bases and J by 3 bases; unmatched bases: 7. The germline CDR1 and CDR2 sequences are SGDLS and YYNGEE. The CDR3 consists of 15 residues. CDR3 bases: TGTGCCAGCAGCTCGACGACTAGCGGGTTCTACGAGCAGTACGTC. Protein: CASSSTTSGFYEQYV.

Comment on this clone: This same CDR3 is encoded by further DNA sequences in the sample. The V and J genes are TRBV10-2 and TRBJ1-1, with no clear D. Trimming shortened V by 4 bases and J by 1 base, and 7 bases separated the two germline ends. The CDR3 spans 13 residues. Germline V gene lookup returns CDR1 WSHSY and CDR2 SAAADI. The CDR3 DNA is TGCGCCAGCAGTGGGCCGGGGAACACTGAAGCTTTCTTT. Translation: CASSGPGNTEAFF.

The V call is TRBV5-5, the J call TRBJ1-2, with D unresolved. V dropped 0 bases and J dropped 0 bases, with 9 bases sitting between them. The length of the CDR3 is 15 residues. CDR1 and CDR2 (germline): SGHKS, YYEKEE (reference sequence). CDR3 loop: CASSLGVGPNYGYTF. Here the CDR3 DNA reads TGTGCCAGCAGCTTGGGGGTGGGCCCTAACTATGGCTACACCTTC.

This clone was counted between two and nine times. This CDR3 reads CASIRTGEGYTF. CDR3 coding DNA: TGTGCCAGCATTAGGACAGGGGAAGGCTACACCTTC. The rearrangement uses TRBV2 and TRBJ1-2; 9 nucleotides align to TRBD1. Germline V gives CDR1 SNHLY, CDR2 FYNNEI. The CDR3 covers 12 residues. Trimming cost V 7 bases and J 8 bases; bases outside gene matches: 5.

The V and J genes are TRBV18 and TRBJ1-2, with a possible D match to TRBD1 (5 bases). The CDR3 sequence is 16 residues long. V lost 6 bases and J lost 2, with 19 bases in between. The germline gives CDR1 KGHSH, CDR2 LQKENI. The CDR3 sequence is CASSLLVLTVNYGYTF. DNA for the CDR3: TGTGCCAGCTCCCTTCTAGTCCTGACAGTGAACTATGGCTACACCTTC.

V and J are TRBV9 and TRBJ2-1; 7 bases match TRBD2. The CDR3 is made up of 15 amino acids. With 0 bases clipped from V and 2 bases from J, the junction kept 2 bases outside the gene matches. The germline gives CDR1 SGDLS, CDR2 YYNGEE. CDR3 sequence reads: CASSVGGRTYNEQFF. Here the CDR3 DNA reads TGTGCCAGCAGCGTAGGCGGGAGAACCTACAATGAGCAGTTCTTC.

This clone was seen just once. The V call is TRBV6-1, the J call TRBJ2-1; possibly TRBD1 for D (6 bases). Per the germline V gene, CDR1 is MNHNS and CDR2 is SASEGT. There are 13 residues in the CDR3. The V end lost 9 bases, the J end lost 4 bases, and 13 bases lay between the germline ends. This chain's CDR3 is CASLRRGYNEQFF. CDR3 in DNA: TGTGCCAGTTTAAGAAGGGGGTACAATGAGCAGTTCTTC.

The gene calls are TRBV11-2 and TRBJ2-5; 12 bases fit TRBD2. Germline loops: CDR1 SGHAT, CDR2 FQNNGV. CDR3 size: 15 residues. V trimming: 5 bases; J trimming: 1 base; junction bases outside the gene matches: 2. The CDR3 DNA reads TGTGCCAGCAGCGTGGGACTAGCGGGCCAAGAGACCCAGTACTTC. Protein: CASSVGLAGQETQYF.

In its sample, this clone was seen a few times. The J gene is TRBJ2-7, the V gene TRBV9, with a weak D call TRBD2 (6 bases). The germline gives CDR1 SGDLS, CDR2 YYNGEE. This CDR3 contains 14 residues. The germline V and J ends were trimmed by 0 bases and 3 bases, with 10 bases remaining between them. CDR3 amino acids: CASSVEEGFYEQYV. The CDR3 coding sequence is TGTGCCAGCAGCGTAGAGGAGGGCTTCTACGAGCAGTACGTC.

The J gene is TRBJ1-5, the V gene TRBV15; tentatively, D is TRBD1 (5 bases). The V end was cut by 4 bases, the J end by 6 bases, with 16 bases between. The CDR3 totals 15 residues. Germline V gene lookup returns CDR1 LNHNV and CDR2 YYDKDF (reference sequence). The CDR3 nucleotides read TGTGCCACCAGCACCTTCGGGGGGACCGGTCAGCCCCAGCATTTT. It codes for CATSTFGGTGQPQHF.

The V gene is TRBV6-6, the J gene TRBJ2-7, with 9 bases aligning to TRBD1. Germline V CDR1 and CDR2: MNHNY, SVGAGI (reference sequence). CDR3 length: 16 amino acids. With V trimmed by 0 bases and J by 2 bases, 5 bases remained unmatched. The CDR3 sequence is CASSYSGDRATYEQYF. For the CDR3, the DNA is TGTGCCAGCAGTTACTCGGGGGACAGGGCGACCTACGAGCAGTACTTC.